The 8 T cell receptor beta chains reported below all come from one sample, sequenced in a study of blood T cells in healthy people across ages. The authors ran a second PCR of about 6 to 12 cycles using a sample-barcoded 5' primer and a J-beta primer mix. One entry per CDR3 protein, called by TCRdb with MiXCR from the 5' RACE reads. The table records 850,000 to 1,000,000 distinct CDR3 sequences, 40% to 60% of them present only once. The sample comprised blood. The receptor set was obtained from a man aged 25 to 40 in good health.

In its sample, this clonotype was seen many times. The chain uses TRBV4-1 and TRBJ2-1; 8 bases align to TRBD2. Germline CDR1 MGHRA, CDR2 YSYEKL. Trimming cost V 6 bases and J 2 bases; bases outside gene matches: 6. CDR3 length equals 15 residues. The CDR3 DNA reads TGCGCCAGCAGATTTATCGGGGGGGCCTACAATGAGCAGTTCTTC. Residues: CASRFIGGAYNEQFF.

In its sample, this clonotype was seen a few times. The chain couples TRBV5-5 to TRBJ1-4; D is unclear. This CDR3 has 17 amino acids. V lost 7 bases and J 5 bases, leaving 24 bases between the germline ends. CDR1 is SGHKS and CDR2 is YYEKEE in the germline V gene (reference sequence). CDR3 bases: TGTGCCAGCGCCGCTCGCCAGGTGTCGCCCACGAATGAAAAACTGTTTTTT. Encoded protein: CASAARQVSPTNEKLFF.

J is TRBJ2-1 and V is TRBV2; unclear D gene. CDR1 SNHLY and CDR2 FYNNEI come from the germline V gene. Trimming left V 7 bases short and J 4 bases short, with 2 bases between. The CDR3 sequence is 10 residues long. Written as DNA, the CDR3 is TGTGCCAGCAATTACAATGAGCAGTTCTTC. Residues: CASNYNEQFF.

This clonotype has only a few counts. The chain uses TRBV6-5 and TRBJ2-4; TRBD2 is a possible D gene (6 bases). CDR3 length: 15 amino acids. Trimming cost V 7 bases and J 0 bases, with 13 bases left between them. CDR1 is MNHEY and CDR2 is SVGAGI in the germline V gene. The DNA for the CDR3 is TGTGCCAGCAACTCAGGAGGGGCAGCCAAAAACATTCAGTACTTC. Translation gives CASNSGGAAKNIQYF.

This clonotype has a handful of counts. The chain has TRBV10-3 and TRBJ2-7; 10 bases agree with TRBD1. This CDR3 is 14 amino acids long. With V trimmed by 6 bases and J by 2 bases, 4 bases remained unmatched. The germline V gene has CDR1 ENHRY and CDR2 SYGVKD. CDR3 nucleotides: TGTGCCATCAGCCTGGGACAGGGGACCTACGAGCAGTACTTC. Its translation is CAISLGQGTYEQYF.

Here the CDR3 DNA reads TGTGCCAGCAGTGAAGAGGGAGGGCAGTTCTTC. Protein: CASSEEGGQFF. This chain links TRBV6-1 with TRBJ2-1; the D gene is possibly TRBD2 (6 bases). The germline CDR1 and CDR2 sequences are MNHNS and SASEGT. The germline V and J ends were trimmed by 1 base and 12 bases, with 7 bases remaining between them. The CDR3 has 11 residues.

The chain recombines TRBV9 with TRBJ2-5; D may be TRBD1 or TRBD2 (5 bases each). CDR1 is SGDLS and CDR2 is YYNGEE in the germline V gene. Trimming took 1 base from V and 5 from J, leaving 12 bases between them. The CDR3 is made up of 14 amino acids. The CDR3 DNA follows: TGTGCCAGCAGCGTAACGGGACCTTCGGAGACCCAGTACTTC. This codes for CASSVTGPSETQYF.

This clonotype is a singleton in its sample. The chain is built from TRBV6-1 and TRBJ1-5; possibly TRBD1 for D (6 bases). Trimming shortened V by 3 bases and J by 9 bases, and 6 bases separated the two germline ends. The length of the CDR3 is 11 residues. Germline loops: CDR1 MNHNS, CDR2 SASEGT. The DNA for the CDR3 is TGTGCCAGCAGTGAGGGGGCGCCCCAGCATTTT. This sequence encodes CASSEGAPQHF.